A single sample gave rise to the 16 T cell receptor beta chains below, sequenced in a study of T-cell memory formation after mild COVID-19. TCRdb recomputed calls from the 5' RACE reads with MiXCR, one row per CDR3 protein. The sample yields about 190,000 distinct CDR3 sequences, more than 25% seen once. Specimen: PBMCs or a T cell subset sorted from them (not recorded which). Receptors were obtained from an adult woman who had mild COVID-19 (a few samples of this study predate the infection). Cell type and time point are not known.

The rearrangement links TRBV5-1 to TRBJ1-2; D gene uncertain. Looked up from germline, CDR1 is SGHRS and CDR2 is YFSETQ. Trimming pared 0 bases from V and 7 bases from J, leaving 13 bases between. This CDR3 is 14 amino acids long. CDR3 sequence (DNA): TGCGCCAGCAGCTTGGCTCTCGGCGTGGCTGGCTACACCTTC. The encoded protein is CASSLALGVAGYTF.

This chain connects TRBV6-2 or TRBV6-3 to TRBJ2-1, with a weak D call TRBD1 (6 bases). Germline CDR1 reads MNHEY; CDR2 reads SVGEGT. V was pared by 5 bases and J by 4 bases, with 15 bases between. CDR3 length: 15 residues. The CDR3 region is CASSSPGTSYNEQFF. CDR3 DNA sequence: TGTGCCAGCAGTAGTCCCGGGACATCTTACAATGAGCAGTTCTTC.

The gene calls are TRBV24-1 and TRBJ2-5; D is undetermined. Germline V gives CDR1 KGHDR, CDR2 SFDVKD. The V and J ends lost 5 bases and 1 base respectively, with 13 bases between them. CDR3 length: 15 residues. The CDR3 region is CATSAPSTFQETQYF. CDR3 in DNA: TGTGCCACCAGTGCCCCCTCGACATTCCAAGAGACCCAGTACTTC.

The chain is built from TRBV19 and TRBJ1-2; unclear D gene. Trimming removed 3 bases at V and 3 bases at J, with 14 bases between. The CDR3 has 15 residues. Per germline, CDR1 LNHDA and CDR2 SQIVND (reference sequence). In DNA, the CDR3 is TGTGCCAGTAGTATCACACGGGCGGATTACTATGGCTACACCTTC. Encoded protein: CASSITRADYYGYTF.

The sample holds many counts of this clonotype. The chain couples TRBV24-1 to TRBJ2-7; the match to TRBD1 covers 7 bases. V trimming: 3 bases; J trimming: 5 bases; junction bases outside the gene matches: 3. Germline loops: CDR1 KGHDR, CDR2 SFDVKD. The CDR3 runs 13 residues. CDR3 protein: CATSDPDRNEQYF. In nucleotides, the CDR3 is TGTGCCACCAGTGATCCGGACAGGAACGAGCAGTACTTC.

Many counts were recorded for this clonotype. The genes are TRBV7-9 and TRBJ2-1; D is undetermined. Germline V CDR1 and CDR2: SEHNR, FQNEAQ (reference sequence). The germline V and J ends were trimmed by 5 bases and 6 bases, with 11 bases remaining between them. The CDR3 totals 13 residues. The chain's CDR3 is CASSNTLGNEQFF. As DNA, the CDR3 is TGTGCCAGCAGCAATACATTGGGCAATGAGCAGTTCTTC. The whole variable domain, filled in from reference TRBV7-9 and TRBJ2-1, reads DTGVSQNPRHKITKRGQNVTFRCDPISEHNRLYWYRQTLGQGPEFLTYFQNEAQLEKSRLLSDRFSAERPKGSFSTLEIQRTEQGDSAMYLCASSNTLGNEQFFGPGTRLTVL.

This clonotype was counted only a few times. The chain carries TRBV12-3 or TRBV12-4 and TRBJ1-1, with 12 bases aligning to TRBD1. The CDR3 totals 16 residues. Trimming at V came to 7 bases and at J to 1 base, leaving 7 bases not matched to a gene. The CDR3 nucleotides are TGTGCCAGCACCCAGGGACAGGGGGCTGAGAACACTGAAGCTTTCTTT. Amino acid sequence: CASTQGQGAENTEAFF.

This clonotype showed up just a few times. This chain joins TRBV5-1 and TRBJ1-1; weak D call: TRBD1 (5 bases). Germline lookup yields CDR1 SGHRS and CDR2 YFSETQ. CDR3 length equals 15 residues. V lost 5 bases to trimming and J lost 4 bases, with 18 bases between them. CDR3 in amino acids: CASRETPGMGTEAFF. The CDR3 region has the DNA TGCGCCAGCAGGGAAACCCCAGGGATGGGCACTGAAGCTTTCTTT.

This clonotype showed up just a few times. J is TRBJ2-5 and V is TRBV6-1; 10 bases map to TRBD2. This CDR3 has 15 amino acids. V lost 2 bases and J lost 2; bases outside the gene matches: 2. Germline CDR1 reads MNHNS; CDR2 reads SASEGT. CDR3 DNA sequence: TGTGCCAGCAGTGAATCTAGCGGGGGACAAGAGACCCAGTACTTC. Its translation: CASSESSGGQETQYF.

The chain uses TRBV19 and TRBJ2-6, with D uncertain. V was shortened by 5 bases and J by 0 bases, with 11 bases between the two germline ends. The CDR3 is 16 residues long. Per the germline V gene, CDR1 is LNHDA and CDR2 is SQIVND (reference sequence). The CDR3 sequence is CASSWGVGSGANVLTF. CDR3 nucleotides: TGTGCCAGTAGTTGGGGTGTAGGCTCTGGGGCCAACGTCCTGACTTTC.

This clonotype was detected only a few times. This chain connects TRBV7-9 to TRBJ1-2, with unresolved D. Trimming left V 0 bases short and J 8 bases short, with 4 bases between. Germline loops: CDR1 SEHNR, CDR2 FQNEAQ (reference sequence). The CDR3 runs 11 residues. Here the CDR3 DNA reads TGTGCCAGCAGCTTAGCTGGGGGCTACACCTTC. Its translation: CASSLAGGYTF.

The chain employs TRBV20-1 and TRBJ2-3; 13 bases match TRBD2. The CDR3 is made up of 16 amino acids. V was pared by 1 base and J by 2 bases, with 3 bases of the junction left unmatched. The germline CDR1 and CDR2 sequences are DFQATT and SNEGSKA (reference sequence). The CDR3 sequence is CSARGGLAGVTDTQYF. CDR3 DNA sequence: TGCAGTGCTAGAGGAGGACTAGCGGGAGTCACAGATACGCAGTATTTT.

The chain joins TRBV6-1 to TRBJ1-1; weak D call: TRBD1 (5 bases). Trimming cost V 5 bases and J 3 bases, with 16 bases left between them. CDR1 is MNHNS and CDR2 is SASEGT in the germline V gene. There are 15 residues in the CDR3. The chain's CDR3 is CASSKRDFWYTEAFF. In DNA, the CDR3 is TGTGCCAGCAGTAAAAGGGACTTCTGGTACACTGAAGCTTTCTTT.

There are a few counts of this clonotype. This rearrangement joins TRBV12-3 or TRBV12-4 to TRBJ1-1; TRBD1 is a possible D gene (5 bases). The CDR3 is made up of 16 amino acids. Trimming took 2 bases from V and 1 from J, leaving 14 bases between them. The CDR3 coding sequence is TGTGCCAGCAGTTTAAAGTGGGGGACGGCGAACACTGAAGCTTTCTTT. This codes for CASSLKWGTANTEAFF.

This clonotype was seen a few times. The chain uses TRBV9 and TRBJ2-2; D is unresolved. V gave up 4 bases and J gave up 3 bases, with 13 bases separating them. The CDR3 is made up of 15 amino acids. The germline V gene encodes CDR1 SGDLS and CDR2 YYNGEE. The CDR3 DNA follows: TGTGCCAGCAGCACCCGTAGAACGGACACCGGGGAGCTGTTTTTT. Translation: CASSTRRTDTGELFF.

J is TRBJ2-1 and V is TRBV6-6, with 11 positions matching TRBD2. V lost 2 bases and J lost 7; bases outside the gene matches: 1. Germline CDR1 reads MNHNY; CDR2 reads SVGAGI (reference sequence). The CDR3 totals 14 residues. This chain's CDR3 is CASSYPSGRNEQFF. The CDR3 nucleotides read TGTGCCAGCAGTTACCCTAGCGGGAGGAATGAGCAGTTCTTC.